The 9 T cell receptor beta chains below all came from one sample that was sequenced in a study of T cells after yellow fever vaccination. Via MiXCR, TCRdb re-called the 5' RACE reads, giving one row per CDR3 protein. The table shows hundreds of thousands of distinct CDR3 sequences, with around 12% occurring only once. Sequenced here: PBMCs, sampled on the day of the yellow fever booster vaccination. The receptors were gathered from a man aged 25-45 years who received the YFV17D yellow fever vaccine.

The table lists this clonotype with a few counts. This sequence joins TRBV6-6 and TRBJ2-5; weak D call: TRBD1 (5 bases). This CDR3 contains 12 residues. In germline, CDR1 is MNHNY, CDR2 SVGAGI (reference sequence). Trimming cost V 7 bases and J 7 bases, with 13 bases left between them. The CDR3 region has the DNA TGTGCCAGCAAGGAAGGCAGGGTGACCCAGTACTTC. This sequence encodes CASKEGRVTQYF.

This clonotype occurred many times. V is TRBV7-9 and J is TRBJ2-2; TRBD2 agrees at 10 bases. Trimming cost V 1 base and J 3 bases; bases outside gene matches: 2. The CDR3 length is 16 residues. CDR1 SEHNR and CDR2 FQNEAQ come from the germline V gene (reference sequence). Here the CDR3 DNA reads TGTGCCAGCAGCTTAGGGACTAGCGGACACACCGGGGAGCTGTTTTTT. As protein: CASSLGTSGHTGELFF. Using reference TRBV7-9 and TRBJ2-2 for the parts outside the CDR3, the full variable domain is DTGVSQNPRHKITKRGQNVTFRCDPISEHNRLYWYRQTLGQGPEFLTYFQNEAQLEKSRLLSDRFSAERPKGSFSTLEIQRTEQGDSAMYLCASSLGTSGHTGELFFGEGSRLTVL.

CDR3 in DNA: TGTGCCAGCGGCACTGGAGGACGGAGGAACGAGCAGTACTTC. Protein: CASGTGGRRNEQYF. V and J are TRBV7-9 and TRBJ2-7; a weak D match, TRBD2 (5 bases). The CDR3 extends over 14 amino acids. V was trimmed by 8 bases and J by 5 bases, leaving 19 bases between them. CDR1 and CDR2 (germline): SEHNR, FQNEAQ (reference sequence).

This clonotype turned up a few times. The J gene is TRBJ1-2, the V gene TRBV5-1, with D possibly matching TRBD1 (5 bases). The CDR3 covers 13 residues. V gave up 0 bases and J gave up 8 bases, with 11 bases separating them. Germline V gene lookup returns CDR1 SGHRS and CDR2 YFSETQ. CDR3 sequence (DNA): TGCGCCAGCAGCTTGGTAGACGGGGCCGGCTACACCTTC. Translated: CASSLVDGAGYTF.

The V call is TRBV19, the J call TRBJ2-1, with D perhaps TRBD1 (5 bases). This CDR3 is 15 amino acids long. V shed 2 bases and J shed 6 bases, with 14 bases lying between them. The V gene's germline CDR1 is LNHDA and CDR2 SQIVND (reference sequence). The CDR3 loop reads CASSIRAGSGNEQFF. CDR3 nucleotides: TGTGCCAGTAGTATAAGGGCAGGGTCCGGCAATGAGCAGTTCTTC.

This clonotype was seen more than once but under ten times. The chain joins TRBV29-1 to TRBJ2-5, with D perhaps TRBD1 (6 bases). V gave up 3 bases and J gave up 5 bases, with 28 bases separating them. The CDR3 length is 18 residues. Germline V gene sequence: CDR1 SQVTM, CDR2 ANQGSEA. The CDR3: CSVDGRLGWGLGPETQYF. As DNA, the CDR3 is TGCAGCGTTGATGGGCGTCTGGGTTGGGGGCTGGGTCCGGAGACCCAGTACTTC.

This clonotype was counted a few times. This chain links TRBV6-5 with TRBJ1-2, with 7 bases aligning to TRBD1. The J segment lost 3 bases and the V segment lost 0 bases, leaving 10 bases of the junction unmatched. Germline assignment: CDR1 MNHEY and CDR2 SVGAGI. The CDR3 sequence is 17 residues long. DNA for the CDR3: TGTGCCAGCAGTTACTCCAGGGACAGAGGCGGGGACTATGGCTACACCTTC. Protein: CASSYSRDRGGDYGYTF.

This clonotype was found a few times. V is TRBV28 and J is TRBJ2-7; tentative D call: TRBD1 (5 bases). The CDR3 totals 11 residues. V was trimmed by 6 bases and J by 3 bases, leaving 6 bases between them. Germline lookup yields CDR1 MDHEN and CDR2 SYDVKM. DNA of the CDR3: TGTGCCAGCAGGGGGCACTACGAGCAGTACTTC. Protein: CASRGHYEQYF.

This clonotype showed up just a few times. The CDR3 DNA sequence: TGTGCCAGCAGTAGGGACAGGGTGAGACAGCCCCAGCATTTT. Its protein is CASSRDRVRQPQHF. V is TRBV6-1 and J is TRBJ1-5; 9 nucleotides agree with TRBD1. The germline CDR1 and CDR2 sequences are MNHNS and SASEGT. V gave up 5 bases and J gave up 7 bases; unmatched junction bases: 6. This CDR3 is built from 14 residues.